These T cell receptor beta chains were read from a single sample in a study of OX40 agonist ivuxolimab in advanced cancers. The table came from immunoSEQ multiplex PCR; TCRdb's copy has only in-frame clones and leaves some out. This sample yields 55,000 to 65,000 clones, of which around 83% are seen a single time; around 1% belongs to the top ten. The sample was CD4+ or CD8+ T cells sorted from blood, taken in a trial of the OX40 agonist ivuxolimab. These receptors all come from an adult with an advanced solid tumor such as melanoma, head and neck, liver or kidney cancer. The CDR3 runs from the conserved cysteine through the conserved F or W. The order of the fields is V gene, clone size, D gene, J gene, CDR3 DNA, CDR3 protein. D genes are given only for firm matches. Only part of the rows carry a size: once, few, many, or a class if the clone is expanded.

>TRBV4-2|.|.|TRBJ2-7
TGTGCCAGCAGCCAAACCGGGGGCGCAGGTTACGAGCAGTACTTC
CASSQTGGAGYEQYF
>TRBV9|.|.|TRBJ1-3
TGTGCCAGCAGCGTAGAACGCTCCTCTGGAAACACCATATATTTT
CASSVERSSGNTIYF
>TRBV19|.|.|TRBJ1-1
TGTGCCAGTATCTCGACCCCCACGGTGAACACTGAAGCTTTCTTT
CASISTPTVNTEAFF
>TRBV5-1|.|.|TRBJ2-3
TGCGCCAGCAGCCCCTACAGGCAAGATACGCAGTATTTT
CASSPYRQDTQYF
>TRBV6-1|.|TRBD1|TRBJ1-1
TGTGCCAGCAGTGAATATGGACAGGGGTACACTGAAGCTTTCTTT
CASSEYGQGYTEAFF
>TRBV7-9|.|.|TRBJ2-3
TGTGCCAGCAGCCTCGGACTGCCTGCTAGCACAGATACGCAGTATTTT
CASSLGLPASTDTQYF
>TRBV19|.|.|TRBJ1-1
TGTGCCAGTAGTATCCCCGGGGGGACAAACACTGAAGCTTTCTTT
CASSIPGGTNTEAFF
>TRBV4-1|.|TRBD2|TRBJ2-3
TGCGCCAGCAGCCAAGTAGAGGGTGGCGGGGGGCCCCAAGATACGCAGTATTTT
CASSQVEGGGGPQDTQYF
>TRBV6-5|once|TRBD1|TRBJ2-1
TGTGCCAGCAGTTATTTCCAGGGGGCCAACAATGAGCAGTTCTTC
CASSYFQGANNEQFF
>TRBV6-1|.|.|TRBJ1-1
TGTGCCAGCAGTGAATGGGGCTGGGGGGCAAACACTGAAGCTTTCTTT
CASSEWGWGANTEAFF
>TRBV7-2|.|TRBD2|TRBJ2-1
TGTGCCAGCAGCTTAGCGAGGGGAGGGACTAGATCCCTCAATGAGCAGTTCTTC
CASSLARGGTRSLNEQFF
>TRBV29-1|.|TRBD1|TRBJ2-5
TGCAGCGTTGGTTCGGGACAGCCAGAGACCCAGTACTTC
CSVGSGQPETQYF
>TRBV30|few|.|TRBJ2-1
TGTGCCTGGATAAACAGGGCTACCGGGAATGAGCAGTTCTTC
CAWINRATGNEQFF
>TRBV11-3|once|.|TRBJ2-2
TGTGCCAGCAGCTTAAGCGGAGGGGTCACCGGGGAGCTGTTTTTT
CASSLSGGVTGELFF
>TRBV2|.|.|TRBJ2-7
TGTGCCAGCAGTGAGGGACGGATCTCCTACGAGCAGTACTTC
CASSEGRISYEQYF
>TRBV7-9|.|.|TRBJ1-4
TGTGCCAGCAGCTTACGACAGGCAACTAATGAAAAACTGTTTTTT
CASSLRQATNEKLFF
>TRBV25-1|.|.|TRBJ1-3
TGTGCCAGCAGTCCCCCCTTCGCTGGAAACACCATATATTTT
CASSPPFAGNTIYF
>TRBV12-5|.|.|TRBJ2-7
TGTGCTAGTGGTTTGGCCAGCCATTCCGAGTTCTACGAGCAGTACTTC
CASGLASHSEFYEQYF
>TRBV18|.|TRBD2|TRBJ2-7
TGTGCCAGCTCACCAGGATCGGGGGGACTCTACGAGCAGTACTTC
CASSPGSGGLYEQYF
>TRBV7-2|.|.|TRBJ1-5
TGTGCCAGCAGCTTAGCTGGGAGACAGGTCAATCAGCCCCAGCATTTT
CASSLAGRQVNQPQHF
>TRBV13|.|TRBD2|TRBJ2-3
TGTGCCAGCAGCTCGCCTGCGCCCAGCGGGGAGCTAACAGATACGCAGTATTTT
CASSSPAPSGELTDTQYF
>TRBV12-5|.|.|TRBJ1-2
TGTGCTAGTGGTTTGGGGTCAACCGGCTATGGCTACACCTTC
CASGLGSTGYGYTF
>TRBV7-2|once|.|TRBJ1-2
TGTGCCAGCAGCCCGGGGGTTATAATGGGGGCCCATGGCTACACCTTC
CASSPGVIMGAHGYTF
>TRBV7-2|few|.|TRBJ1-5
TGTGCCAGCAGCTTGCGGGAGATTCAGCCCCAGCATTTT
CASSLREIQPQHF
>TRBV11-2|.|.|TRBJ1-2
TGTGCCAGCAGCCAAGGGAGGATAAACTATGGCTACACCTTC
CASSQGRINYGYTF
>TRBV27|.|.|TRBJ1-2
TGTGCCAGCAGTTTAATTAGCCGGGGGGCAACATATGGCTACACCTTC
CASSLISRGATYGYTF
>TRBV4-1|.|TRBD2|TRBJ2-5
TGCGCCAGCAGCCAATTCGGACTAGCGGGGGGGCTGAAAGAGACCCAGTACTTC
CASSQFGLAGGLKETQYF
>TRBV5-4|.|.|TRBJ2-1
TGTGCCAGCAGCTCTCAGGGAGTGGCGGAGCGCGAGCAGTTCTTC
CASSSQGVAEREQFF